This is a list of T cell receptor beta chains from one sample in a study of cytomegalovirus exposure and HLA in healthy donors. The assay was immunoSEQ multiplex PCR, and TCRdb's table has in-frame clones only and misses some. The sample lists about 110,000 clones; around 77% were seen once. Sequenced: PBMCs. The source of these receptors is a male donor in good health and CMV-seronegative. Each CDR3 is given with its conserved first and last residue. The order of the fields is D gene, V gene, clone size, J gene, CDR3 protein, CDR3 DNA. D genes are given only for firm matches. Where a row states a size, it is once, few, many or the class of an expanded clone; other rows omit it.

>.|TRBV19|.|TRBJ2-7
CASSIRDEQYF
TGTGCCAGTAGTATCAGGGACGAGCAGTACTTC
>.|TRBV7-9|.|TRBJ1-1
CASSSQGGGGNTEAFF
TGTGCCAGCAGCTCGCAGGGAGGCGGTGGGAACACTGAAGCTTTCTTT
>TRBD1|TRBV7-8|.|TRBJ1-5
CASSLVGTGYNQPQHF
TGTGCCAGCAGCTTAGTCGGGACAGGCTACAATCAGCCCCAGCATTTT
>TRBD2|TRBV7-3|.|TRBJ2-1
CASSLEGPTRGSYNEQFF
TGTGCCAGCAGCTTAGAAGGTCCTACTCGCGGGAGTTACAATGAGCAGTTCTTC
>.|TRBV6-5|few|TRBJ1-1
CASSYSGGGTEAFF
TGTGCCAGCAGTTACTCGGGAGGGGGCACTGAAGCTTTCTTT
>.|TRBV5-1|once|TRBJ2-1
CASSLPADSYNEQFF
TGCGCCAGCAGCTTGCCGGCGGACTCCTACAATGAGCAGTTCTTC
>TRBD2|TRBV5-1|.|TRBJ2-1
CASSLSGLIPFNEQFF
TGCGCCAGCAGCTTGTCGGGACTAATCCCTTTCAATGAGCAGTTCTTC
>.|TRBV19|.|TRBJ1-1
CASSIRSGIEAFF
TGTGCCAGTAGTATAAGGTCCGGGATCGAAGCTTTCTTT
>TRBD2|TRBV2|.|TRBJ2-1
CASRAGTSGSSEQFF
TGTGCCAGCAGGGCCGGGACTAGCGGGAGCAGTGAGCAGTTCTTC
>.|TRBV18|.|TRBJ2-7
CASSPDSHYEQYF
TGTGCCAGCTCACCTGACAGCCACTACGAGCAGTACTTC
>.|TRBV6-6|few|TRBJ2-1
CASSYGLARSYNEQFF
TGTGCCAGCAGTTACGGGCTAGCCCGTTCCTACAATGAGCAGTTCTTC
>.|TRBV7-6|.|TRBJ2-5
CASSLERGHQETQYF
TGTGCCAGCAGCTTAGAAAGGGGCCACCAAGAGACCCAGTACTTC
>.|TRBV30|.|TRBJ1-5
CAWSASGNQPQHF
TGTGCCTGGAGCGCGAGTGGCAATCAGCCCCAGCATTTT
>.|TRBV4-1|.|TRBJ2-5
CASSQVPRGSPGETQYF
TGCGCCAGCAGCCAAGTTCCGCGGGGTTCCCCTGGGGAGACCCAGTACTTC
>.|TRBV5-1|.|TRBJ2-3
CASSFSQGTQYF
TGCGCCAGCAGCTTCTCTCAGGGTACGCAGTATTTT
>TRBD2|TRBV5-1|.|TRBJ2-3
CASSSTSGPLMDTQYF
TGCGCCAGCAGCTCGACTAGCGGGCCCTTGATGGATACGCAGTATTTT
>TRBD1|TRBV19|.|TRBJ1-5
CASSVRGNNQPQHF
TGTGCCAGTAGTGTCAGGGGGAACAATCAGCCCCAGCATTTT
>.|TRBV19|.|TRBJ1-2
CASSIFLRQGMNYGYTF
TGTGCCAGTAGTATCTTCCTTCGGCAGGGGATGAACTATGGCTACACCTTC